The table lists the clone carrying this T cell receptor (beta chain) with a few counts. The data originate from a study of T cell changes during pregnancy in multiple sclerosis. The CDR3 runs to 16 residues. Trimming pared 2 bases from V and 0 bases from J, leaving 13 bases between. CDR1 is MNHEY, CDR2 SVGAGI, per germline. The assay was immunoSEQ multiplex PCR, and TCRdb's table has in-frame clones only and misses some. The top ten clones hold 0.3% to 0.4% of a sample with tens of thousands of clones, 85% to 95% of them seen once. V and J are TRBV6-5 and TRBJ2-5, with D perhaps matching TRBD2 (6 bases). Sequencing was performed on CD4+ T cells from peripheral blood mononuclear cells, taken in the second trimester of pregnancy. This sequence originates from a female donor with multiple sclerosis, enrolled in a pregnancy study. The CDR3 DNA follows: TGTGCCAGCAGTTACGGGGGACTCTTGTACCAAGAGACCCAGTACTTC. Translating it yields CASSYGGLLYQETQYF.